This record concerns one T cell receptor beta chain sequence. The antigen remains undetermined. Using genomic DNA as the template, TCR beta VDJ and CDR3 profiling was carried out. A single record per CDR3 protein comes from TCRdb applying MiXCR to the reads. The table lists some 190,000 distinct CDR3 sequences, under 55% of them singletons, with about 2.9% in the top ten. This specimen comes from a study of CD8+CD57+ T cells in acquired aplastic anemia. The overall study: Quantities of DNA derived from sorted CD4+ and CD8+ cells averaged approximately 3 ug. Sequencing produced an average of about 9.8 million reads per healthy donor for CD4+ cells.

The germline V gene has CDR1 KGHDR and CDR2 SFDVKD. The CDR3 extends over 14 amino acids. With V trimmed by 3 bases and J by 5 bases, 1 base remained unmatched. Findings of the study overall: Patients and controls shared 25 to 35 CD8+ CDR3 sequences, highly expressed in patients. The CD8+ Simpson's diversity of patients and controls was not significantly different.

The receptor comes from a human donor in good health. This rearrangement joins TRBV24-1 to TRBJ2-3, with TRBD2 identical over 10 bases. Sample: sorted CD4+, CD8+, or CD8+CD57+ T cells (not recorded which) from PBMCs. CDR3 amino acids: CATSDPSGRDTQYF. The CDR3 bases are TGTGCCACCAGTGATCCTAGCGGGAGAGATACGCAGTATTTT.